The 29 T cell receptor beta chains below were found in one sample sequenced in a study of lymphopenia after photon versus proton radiotherapy. Sequencing used immunoSEQ multiplex PCR; TCRdb keeps in-frame clones, though not all of them. Among approximately 160,000 clones, approximately 90% were seen once, and the ten largest hold approximately 4.8%. Sequences were derived from peripheral blood, sampled from a patient treated with photon-based radiotherapy. These receptors were obtained from a man aged 45-60 years with gastric cancer.

V and J are TRBV7-9 and TRBJ1-1, with D uncertain. Germline V gene lookup returns CDR1 SEHNR and CDR2 FQNEAQ (reference sequence). The CDR3 length is 14 residues. The V and J ends lost 5 bases and 0 bases respectively, with 10 bases between them. CDR3 protein: CASSAPWLNTEAFF. CDR3 bases: TGTGCCAGCAGCGCGCCCTGGTTGAACACTGAAGCTTTCTTT.

The chain employs TRBV27 and TRBJ1-4; the match to TRBD1 covers 9 bases. The V segment lost 5 bases and the J segment 7 bases; nucleotides outside the gene matches: 11. CDR1 is MNHEY, CDR2 SMNVEV, per germline (reference sequence). This CDR3 has 16 amino acids. The CDR3 protein is CASSALGGTGSEKLFF. CDR3 coding DNA: TGTGCCAGCAGTGCCCTTGGGGGGACAGGGAGTGAAAAACTGTTTTTT.

The rearrangement joins TRBV2 to TRBJ2-2; D is unclear. The ends were cut back, 6 bases at V and 3 bases at J, with 8 bases in the middle. Germline lookup yields CDR1 SNHLY and CDR2 FYNNEI. The CDR3 is 13 residues long. CDR3 region: CASSRQYTGELFF. The CDR3 DNA reads TGTGCCAGCAGCCGGCAGTACACCGGGGAGCTGTTTTTT.

The chain employs TRBV9 and TRBJ2-7; TRBD1 might be the D (6 bases). The germline CDR1 and CDR2 sequences are SGDLS and YYNGEE. V was pared by 4 bases and J by 5 bases, with 19 bases between. There are 15 residues in the CDR3. Here the CDR3 DNA reads TGTGCCAGCAGCCCGACGACAGGTTACATGGACGAGCAGTACTTC. Translating it yields CASSPTTGYMDEQYF. The variable domain in full, completed from reference TRBV9 and TRBJ2-7, reads DSGVTQTPKHLITATGQRVTLRCSPRSGDLSVYWYQQSLDQGLQFLIQYYNGEERAKGNILERFSAQQFPDLHSELNLSSLELGDSALYFCASSPTTGYMDEQYFGPGTRLTVT.

The rearrangement links TRBV10-3 to TRBJ2-1, with D possibly being TRBD1 (6 bases). Germline assignment: CDR1 ENHRY and CDR2 SYGVKD. CDR3 size: 15 residues. The germline V and J ends were trimmed by 3 bases and 9 bases, with 18 bases remaining between them. CDR3 amino acids: CAISETGFRHAEQFF. As DNA, the CDR3 is TGTGCCATCAGTGAAACAGGGTTTCGTCATGCTGAGCAGTTCTTC.

The rearrangement links TRBV21-1 to TRBJ2-3; the table's D call TRBD2 went unverified against the DNA. TRBV21-1 is a known pseudogene. The CDR3 runs to 18 residues. CDR3 sequence (DNA): TGTGCCAGCAGCAAAATGGACCTAGCGGGAGATTACACAGATACGCAGTATTTT. Its protein product is CASSKMDLAGDYTDTQYF.

The chain links TRBV10-3 to TRBJ2-5, with TRBD1 matching 7 bases. CDR3 size: 14 residues. From germline, CDR1 is ENHRY and CDR2 SYGVKD. The V gene end was trimmed by 2 bases and the J gene end by 5 bases; junction bases not matched to a gene: 5. CDR3 residues: CAISETGATETQYF. CDR3 bases: TGTGCCATCAGTGAGACAGGGGCCACGGAGACCCAGTACTTC.

The chain joins TRBV19 to TRBJ2-3; 9 positions agree with TRBD2. The CDR3 runs to 16 residues. CDR1 and CDR2 (germline): LNHDA, SQIVND (reference sequence). The V segment lost 5 bases and the J segment 4 bases; nucleotides outside the gene matches: 10. CDR3 nucleotides: TGTGCCAGTAGTGACCGTAGCGGGAGTAAGTCAGATACGCAGTATTTT. Amino acid sequence: CASSDRSGSKSDTQYF.

With respect to this clone: This sample also contains other DNA sequences that code for the same CDR3. V is TRBV27 and J is TRBJ2-7, with D perhaps matching TRBD1 or TRBD2 (5 bases each). Germline V lookup: CDR1 MNHEY, CDR2 SMNVEV (reference sequence). Trimming left V 5 bases short and J 0 bases short, with 8 bases between. The CDR3 runs 13 residues. The CDR3 DNA follows: TGTGCCAGCAGTCTGGGACGCTCCTACGAGCAGTACTTC. It yields the protein CASSLGRSYEQYF.

The V call is TRBV30, the J call TRBJ1-1; the D is unclear. CDR1 and CDR2 from the germline V gene are GTSNPN and SVGIG (reference sequence). V lost 7 bases and J 7 bases, leaving 19 bases between the germline ends. CDR3 size: 13 residues. CDR3 sequence (DNA): TGTGCCTCTGTACAATTAGCGGGCATTGAAGCTTTCTTT. Amino acid sequence: CASVQLAGIEAFF. The full variable domain, its missing parts supplied by reference TRBV30 and TRBJ1-1, is SQTIHQWPATLVQPVGSPLSLECTVEGTSNPNLYWYRQAAGRGLQLLFYSVGIGQISSEVPQNLSASRPQDRQFILSSKKLLLSDSGFYLCASVQLAGIEAFFGQGTRLTVV.

The chain has TRBV5-1 and TRBJ1-1, with 8 nucleotides matching TRBD1. Germline V gives CDR1 SGHRS, CDR2 YFSETQ. The CDR3 sequence is 17 residues long. J lost 3 bases, V lost 1 base, and 11 bases had no gene match. The CDR3 DNA is TGCGCCAGCAGCTTGCGGCAGGGGGCGCGGCGGGACACTGAAGCTTTCTTT. This sequence encodes CASSLRQGARRDTEAFF.

The chain joins TRBV5-1 to TRBJ2-1; D gene unclear. This CDR3 comprises 16 residues. V lost 3 bases to trimming and J lost 7 bases, with 20 bases between them. Germline V gives CDR1 SGHRS, CDR2 YFSETQ. The CDR3 sequence: CASSWGLAPEGNEQFF. The CDR3 DNA reads TGCGCCAGCAGCTGGGGTCTGGCGCCCGAAGGTAATGAGCAGTTCTTC.

The rearrangement uses TRBV5-1 and TRBJ1-2; 7 nucleotides agree with TRBD1. Germline values: CDR1 SGHRS, CDR2 YFSETQ. The length of the CDR3 is 15 residues. V shed 3 bases, J shed 2 bases, and the junction held 7 bases outside the gene matches. The CDR3 sequence: CASSSGQSRNYGYTF. In DNA, the CDR3 is TGCGCCAGCAGCTCGGGACAGAGTAGAAACTATGGCTACACCTTC.

This clone was counted at least ten times. The J gene is TRBJ2-7, the V gene TRBV7-9; 9 bases align to TRBD2. V trimming: 2 bases; J trimming: 7 bases; junction bases outside the gene matches: 6. This CDR3 region has 14 residues. Germline V lookup: CDR1 SEHNR, CDR2 FQNEAQ (reference sequence). CDR3 residues: CASSLSGTSREQYF. The CDR3 nucleotides read TGTGCCAGCAGCTTATCAGGGACTAGCCGTGAGCAGTACTTC.

The chain links TRBV29-1 to TRBJ1-2; no clear D gene. Trimming removed 4 bases from V and 6 bases from J, with 9 bases in between. Germline lookup yields CDR1 SQVTM and CDR2 ANQGSEA. The CDR3 has 11 residues. The CDR3 here is CSVVGSHGYTF. The CDR3 DNA reads as TGCAGCGTTGTAGGGTCCCATGGCTACACCTTC.

The V and J genes are TRBV5-6 and TRBJ2-2, with D perhaps assigned TRBD1 or TRBD2 (5 bases each). Looked up from germline, CDR1 is SGHDT and CDR2 is YYEEEE. The CDR3 has 15 residues. The V gene lost 6 bases and the J gene lost 5 bases, with 17 bases spanning the gap. CDR3 region: CASNSGPVPTGELFF. CDR3 sequence (DNA): TGTGCCAGCAACTCGGGACCCGTGCCTACCGGGGAGCTGTTTTTT.

The chain has TRBV30 and TRBJ2-6; possibly TRBD2 for D (5 bases). The length of the CDR3 is 16 residues. The V gene lost 1 base and the J gene lost 2 bases, with 12 bases spanning the gap. Germline V gives CDR1 GTSNPN, CDR2 SVGIG (reference sequence). The chain's CDR3 is CAWSDGVPTGANVLTF. Here the CDR3 DNA reads TGTGCCTGGAGTGACGGGGTCCCCACTGGGGCCAACGTCCTGACTTTC.

This clone occurred a few times. The V gene is TRBV5-1, the J gene TRBJ2-3; D is unresolved. Germline values: CDR1 SGHRS, CDR2 YFSETQ. The CDR3 loop spans 14 amino acids. V lost 0 bases and J lost 4, with 9 bases in between. DNA for the CDR3: TGCGCCAGCAGCTTGGGATGGGGATCAGATACGCAGTATTTT. This translates into CASSLGWGSDTQYF.

The chain combines TRBV7-2 with TRBJ1-4; possibly TRBD1 for D (6 bases). The CDR3 sequence is 16 residues long. CDR1 and CDR2 from the germline V gene are SGHTA and FQGNSA. The ends were cut back, 3 bases at V and 2 bases at J, with 13 bases in the middle. This CDR3 reads CASSFRTGSTNEKLFF. The CDR3 DNA reads TGTGCCAGCAGCTTCCGTACAGGGTCGACTAATGAAAAACTGTTTTTT.

The chain carries TRBV18 and TRBJ2-1, with D perhaps matching TRBD2 (7 bases). The CDR3 totals 16 residues. Germline V CDR1 and CDR2: KGHSH, LQKENI. The V end lost 2 bases, the J end lost 1 base, and 12 bases lay between the germline ends. Here the CDR3 reads CASSPKGGGSYNEQFF. The CDR3 nucleotides are TGTGCCAGCTCACCAAAGGGAGGGGGGTCCTACAATGAGCAGTTCTTC.

The chain employs TRBV5-4 and TRBJ1-4; TRBD1 is a possible D gene (5 bases). Per the germline V gene, CDR1 is SGHNT and CDR2 is YYREEE (reference sequence). This CDR3 is 16 amino acids long. V was shortened by 4 bases and J by 0 bases, with 13 bases between the two germline ends. The CDR3 DNA reads TGTGCCAGCAGCAGTAGGCAGGGCGCAACTAATGAAAAACTGTTTTTT. It translates to CASSSRQGATNEKLFF.

The chain has TRBV6-1 and TRBJ1-1; D not certain. V lost 3 bases to trimming and J lost 11 bases, with 10 bases between them. Germline CDR1 and CDR2: MNHNS and SASEGT. This CDR3 region has 11 residues. The CDR3 sequence: CASSEAVGAFF. The CDR3 DNA reads as TGTGCCAGCAGTGAGGCAGTTGGTGCTTTCTTT.

The chain couples TRBV27 to TRBJ2-3, with unresolved D. Trimming took off 5 bases at V and 2 bases at J, with 5 bases between the two ends. Germline V gives CDR1 MNHEY, CDR2 SMNVEV (reference sequence). The length of the CDR3 is 12 residues. CDR3 sequence: CASSQTTDTQYF. In DNA form, the CDR3 reads TGTGCCAGCAGTCAGACCACAGATACGCAGTATTTT.

This clone was detected once. The chain recombines TRBV9 with TRBJ2-2; D might be TRBD1 (5 bases). The V end lost 0 bases, the J end lost 7 bases, and 10 bases lay between the germline ends. CDR1 and CDR2 from the germline V gene are SGDLS and YYNGEE. The CDR3 spans 14 residues. The CDR3: CASSVGREVGELFF. CDR3 coding DNA: TGTGCCAGCAGCGTAGGCAGGGAAGTCGGGGAGCTGTTTTTT.

This clone occurred once. The chain employs TRBV5-1 and TRBJ2-2; no definite D call. CDR1 is SGHRS, CDR2 YFSETQ, per germline. The CDR3 is 14 residues long. Trimming cost V 3 bases and J 1 base, with 7 bases left between them. CDR3 loop: CASSSLRNTGELFF. The CDR3 DNA is TGCGCCAGCAGCTCCCTTCGGAACACCGGGGAGCTGTTTTTT.

This chain uses TRBV21-1 with TRBJ2-5. TRBV21-1 is assigned pseudogene status. This CDR3 is built from 12 residues. The CDR3 DNA reads TGTGCCAGCAAGGTCGTGTTGGAGACCCAGTACTTC. Translated: CASKVVLETQYF.

V usage is TRBV6-5 and J usage is TRBJ1-2; unclear D gene. The CDR3 has 15 residues. The germline V gene has CDR1 MNHEY and CDR2 SVGAGI. The ends were cut back, 0 bases at V and 8 bases at J, with 16 bases in the middle. Written as DNA, the CDR3 is TGTGCCAGCAGTTACTCGCCCAGTTCCTTTGGAGGCTACACCTTC. Protein product: CASSYSPSSFGGYTF.

The rearrangement uses TRBV19 and TRBJ1-4; 8 nucleotides line up with TRBD1. The CDR3 totals 18 residues. The ends lost 5 bases at V and 0 bases at J; junction bases unmatched: 11. The germline CDR1 and CDR2 sequences are LNHDA and SQIVND (reference sequence). Here the CDR3 reads CASSFNRGTAATNEKLFF. The CDR3 nucleotides are TGTGCCAGTAGTTTCAACAGGGGGACAGCCGCAACTAATGAAAAACTGTTTTTT.

V is TRBV6-4 and J is TRBJ1-2, with a possible D match to TRBD1 (6 bases). The ends were cut back, 9 bases at V and 4 bases at J, with 12 bases in the middle. Looked up from germline, CDR1 is MRHNA and CDR2 is SNTAGT. This CDR3 is 12 amino acids long. As DNA, the CDR3 is TGTGCCAGGTTACAGGGATTCTATGGCTACACCTTC. It translates to CARLQGFYGYTF.